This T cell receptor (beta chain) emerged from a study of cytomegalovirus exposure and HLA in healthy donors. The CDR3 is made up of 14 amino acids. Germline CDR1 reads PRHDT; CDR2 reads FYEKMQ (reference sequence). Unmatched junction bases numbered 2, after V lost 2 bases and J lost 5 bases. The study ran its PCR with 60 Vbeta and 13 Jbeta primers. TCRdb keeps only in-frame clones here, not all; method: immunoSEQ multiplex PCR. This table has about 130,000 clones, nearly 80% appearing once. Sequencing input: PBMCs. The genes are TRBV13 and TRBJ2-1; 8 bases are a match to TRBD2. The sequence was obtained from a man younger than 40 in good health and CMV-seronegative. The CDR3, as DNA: TGTGCCAGCAGCTTAACTAGCGGCAACAATGAGCAGTTCTTC. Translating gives CASSLTSGNNEQFF. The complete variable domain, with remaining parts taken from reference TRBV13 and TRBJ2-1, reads AAGVIQSPRHLIKEKRETATLKCYPIPRHDTVYWYQQGPGQDPQFLISFYEKMQSDKGSIPDRFSAQQFSDYHSELNMSSLELGDSALYFCASSLTSGNNEQFFGPGTRLTVL.